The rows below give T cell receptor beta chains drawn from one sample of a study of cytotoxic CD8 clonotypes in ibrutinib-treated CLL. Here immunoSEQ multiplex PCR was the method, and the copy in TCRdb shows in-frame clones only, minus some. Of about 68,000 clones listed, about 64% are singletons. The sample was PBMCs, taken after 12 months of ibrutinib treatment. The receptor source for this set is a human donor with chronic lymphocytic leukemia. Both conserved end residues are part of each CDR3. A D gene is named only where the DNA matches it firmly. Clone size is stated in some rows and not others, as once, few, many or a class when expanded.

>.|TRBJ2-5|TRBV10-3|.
CAISESEQGETQYF
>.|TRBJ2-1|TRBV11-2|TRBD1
CASSLDHGTGNNEQFF
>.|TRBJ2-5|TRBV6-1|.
CATLQGIRGETQYF
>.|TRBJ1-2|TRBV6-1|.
CASSERLGLPYGYTF
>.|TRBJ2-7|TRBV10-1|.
CASSESRGDGSYEQYF
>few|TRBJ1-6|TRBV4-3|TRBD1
CASSRATGRYNSPLHF
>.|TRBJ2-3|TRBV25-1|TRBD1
CASSDPGQGITDTQYF
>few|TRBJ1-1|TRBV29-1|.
CTEYRDGNTEAFF
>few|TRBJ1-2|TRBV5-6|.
CASSLGYGYTF
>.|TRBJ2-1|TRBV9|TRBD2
CASSPRLAGNEQFF
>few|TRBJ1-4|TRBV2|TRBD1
CASRKGQYNEKLFF
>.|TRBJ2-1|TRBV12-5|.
CASGLSAGHSYNEQFF
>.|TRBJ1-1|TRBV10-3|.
CAITPRPAEGTEAFF
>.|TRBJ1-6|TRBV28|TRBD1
CASSMTGRFSPLHF